This T cell receptor (beta chain) was documented in a study of shared clonotypes between healthy human individuals. Selected positively for CCR7 and CD45RO-negative, naive CD8 cells excluded terminally differentiated effector memory CD45RA+ cells. Repertoires were generated with immunoSEQ multiplex PCR, while TCRdb's copy carries only in-frame clones and drops some. The sample lists about 2 million clones; roughly 94% were seen once. The germline gives CDR1 LGHNA, CDR2 YNFKEQ. Trimming cost V 4 bases and J 7 bases; bases outside gene matches: 14. The CDR3 length is 17 residues. The sample comprised naive CD8+ T cells sorted from blood. The chain employs TRBV4-2 and TRBJ2-1, with TRBD2 matching over 9 bases. The TCR comes from a man aged 18 to 35 in good health. CDR3 DNA: TGTGCCAGCAGCCCGAATCTTCTAGCGGGACATACTAATGAGCAGTTCTTC. Amino acids: CASSPNLLAGHTNEQFF.